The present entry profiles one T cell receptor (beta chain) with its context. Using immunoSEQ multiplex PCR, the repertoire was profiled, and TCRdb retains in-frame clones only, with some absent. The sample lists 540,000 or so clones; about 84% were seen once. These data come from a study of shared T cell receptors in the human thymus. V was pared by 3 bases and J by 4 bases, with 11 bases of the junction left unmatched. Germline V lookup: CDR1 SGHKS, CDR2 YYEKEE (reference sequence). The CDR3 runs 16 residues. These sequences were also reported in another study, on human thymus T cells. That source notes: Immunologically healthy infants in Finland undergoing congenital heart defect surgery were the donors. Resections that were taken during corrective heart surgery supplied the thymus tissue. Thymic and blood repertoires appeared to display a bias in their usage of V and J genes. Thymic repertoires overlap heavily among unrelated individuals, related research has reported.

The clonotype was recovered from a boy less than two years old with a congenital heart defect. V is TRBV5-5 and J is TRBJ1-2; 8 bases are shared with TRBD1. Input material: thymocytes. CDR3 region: CASSCHCGQGGYGYTF. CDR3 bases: TGTGCCAGCAGCTGCCATTGCGGACAGGGAGGCTATGGCTACACCTTC.